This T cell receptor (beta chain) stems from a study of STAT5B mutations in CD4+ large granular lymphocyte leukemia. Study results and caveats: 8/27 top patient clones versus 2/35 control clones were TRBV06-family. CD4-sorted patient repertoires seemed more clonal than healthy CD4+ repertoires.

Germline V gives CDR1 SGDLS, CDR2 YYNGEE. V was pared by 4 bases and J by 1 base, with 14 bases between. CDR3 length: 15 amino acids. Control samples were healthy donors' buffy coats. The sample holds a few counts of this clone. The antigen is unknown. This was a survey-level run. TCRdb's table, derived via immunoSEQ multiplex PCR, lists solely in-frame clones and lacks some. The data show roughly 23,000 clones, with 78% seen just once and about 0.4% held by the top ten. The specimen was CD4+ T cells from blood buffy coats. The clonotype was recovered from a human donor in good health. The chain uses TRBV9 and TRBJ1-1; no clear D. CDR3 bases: TGTGCCAGCAGCCCAGAGGTTACAGCGAACACTGAAGCTTTCTTT. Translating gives CASSPEVTANTEAFF.